This T cell receptor (beta chain) originates from a study of shared clonotypes between healthy human individuals. Across the whole study: A couple of women and a few men aged 18 to 49 made up the donors.

Study-level findings and limits: A handful of donors had approximately 4.6% of their naive CD4 clonotypes in common.

At a deep level, the assay was run. Clones were sequenced by immunoSEQ multiplex PCR, and TCRdb holds only the in-frame ones, with some missing. The profile shows about 2 million clones, roughly 94% of them singletons. The naive CD8 subset, CD45RO-negative cells positively selected for CCR7, excluded terminally differentiated effector memory CD45RA+ cells. Donation came from healthy HIV-negative adults that had no recent acute infections or vaccinations. Trimming at V came to 5 bases and at J to 5 bases, leaving 7 bases not matched to a gene. The CDR3 runs 14 residues. Per the germline V gene, CDR1 is SNHLY and CDR2 is FYNNEI. Turning to this clone: What it binds is not known.

Sequencing was done on a sample of naive CD8+ T cells sorted from blood. The origin of this receptor is a young man in good health. The chain uses TRBV2 and TRBJ2-5, with TRBD2 identical over 8 bases. CDR3 DNA: TGTGCCAGCAGTCCGGGACTAGTATGGGAGACCCAGTACTTC. This codes for CASSPGLVWETQYF. The full variable domain, completed using reference TRBV2 and TRBJ2-5, is EPEVTQTPSHQVTQMGQEVILRCVPISNHLYFYWYRQILGQKVEFLVSFYNNEISEKSEIFDDQFSVERPDGSNFTLKIRSTKLEDSAMYFCASSPGLVWETQYFGPGTRLLVL.